This T cell receptor (beta chain) was obtained from a study of response to subunit inactivated influenza vaccine. In regard to this clonotype: Its antigen is currently unknown.

TCRdb re-analysed the RT-PCR reads in MiXCR, keeping a single row per CDR3 protein. The sample has fewer than 600,000 distinct CDR3 sequences; under 8.5% are singletons. Looked up from germline, CDR1 is LNHDA and CDR2 is SQIVND (reference sequence). Trimming cost V 7 bases and J 0 bases; bases outside gene matches: 6. The CDR3 contains 15 residues. Broader study findings: With each seasonal influenza vaccination, the authors suggested, few new T cells are recruited.

The TCR originated in a man between 50 and 69 years old who received an inactivated influenza vaccine. This chain connects TRBV19 to TRBJ1-2; 9 bases are shared with TRBD1. The sequences come from PBMCs from blood, collected less than 30 months after vaccination. The CDR3: CASIDRGRSNYGYTF. CDR3 nucleotide sequence: TGTGCCAGTATCGACAGGGGGAGGTCTAACTATGGCTACACCTTC.